This T cell receptor beta chain came from a study of blood T cell repertoires in COVID-19. Study-level background: COVID-19 samples, acute and convalescent, were from the United States, Italy and Spain. T cells, B-cell-depleted T cells, or PBMCs provided the cDNA or gDNA that served as material.

TCRdb's copy holds only in-frame clones and misses some; the assay was immunoSEQ multiplex PCR. The sample contains about 160,000 clones, roughly 87% of which appear only once. Sequencing was carried out using peripheral blood. The TCR comes from a woman aged 60-75 years who had recovered from COVID-19.

CDR3 amino acids: CASSPRTGSLNTIYF. CDR3 bases: TGTGCCAGCAGCCCCCGGACAGGGAGTTTAAACACCATATATTTT. The J gene is TRBJ1-3, the V gene TRBV7-2; 8 bases agree with TRBD1. CDR1 is SGHTA, CDR2 FQGNSA, per germline. Unmatched junction bases numbered 9, after V lost 5 bases and J lost 6 bases. This CDR3 is built from 15 residues.